Given below is one TCR beta chain in context. Germline V lookup: CDR1 SGHTA, CDR2 FQGNSA. This CDR3 is 16 amino acids long. The V and J ends lost 4 bases and 6 bases respectively, with 18 bases between them. TCRdb called the RT-PCR reads again in MiXCR, with one record for every CDR3 protein. Found here are about 960,000 distinct CDR3 sequences, about 20% of them singletons; the top ten hold roughly 6%. This sample was taken from a study of patients and donors after allogeneic stem cell transplantation. The sample comprised blood, either unsorted or a sorted T cell fraction (not recorded which). V usage is TRBV7-2 and J usage is TRBJ2-2; D perhaps matches TRBD2 (6 bases). The clonotype was recovered from a human donor who was either an allogeneic HSCT recipient or a stem cell or donor lymphocyte infusion donor (not recorded which). It is not recorded whose cells these are; they may come from a transplant donor. CDR3 DNA sequence: TGTGCCAGCAGCTCCAAGACGGGGGTCATGTCCGGGGAGCTGTTTTTT. Translated: CASSSKTGVMSGELFF.